The entry that follows covers one T cell receptor (beta chain) sequence. Antigen unknown. Germline CDR1 and CDR2: LNHDA and SQIVND (reference sequence). CDR3 length equals 16 residues. V gave up 5 bases and J gave up 7 bases, with 20 bases separating them. This entry is derived from a study of T cell responses to AZD1222 COVID-19 vaccine. Study in general: Both about-4-week and about-12-week second-dose recipients were combined.

Sequenced by immunoSEQ multiplex PCR; TCRdb stores in-frame clones only, minus some. The sample carries some 89,000 clones, over 85% recorded once. Whole-study results and caveats: At baseline, just 6 or 7 AZD1222 recipients tested seropositive.

This rearrangement joins TRBV19 to TRBJ1-4; D may be TRBD1 (6 bases). This material consisted of peripheral blood, taken on day 0 of AZD1222 vaccination. The TCR sequence derives from an adult in good health. The CDR3 nucleotides read TGTGCCAGTAGTCCCGGGGGGGGCGTCTTCGGTGAAAAACTGTTTTTT. Translating it yields CASSPGGGVFGEKLFF.